The source of this T cell receptor beta chain is a study of blood T cell repertoires in COVID-19. Study in general: Nucleic acid was either cDNA or gDNA, and it came from T cells, B-cell-depleted T cells, or PBMCs.

Profiled with immunoSEQ multiplex PCR; TCRdb holds only in-frame clones, not every one. The table shows around 86,000 clones, with around 87% occurring only once. The CDR3 length is 16 residues. Deletions cut 2 bases from V and 1 base from J, with 12 bases between. The germline CDR1 and CDR2 sequences are SGHDN and FVKESK. Sequencing was carried out using peripheral blood. This TCR was recovered from a woman of 80 years or more with acute or convalescent COVID-19. The chain combines TRBV14 with TRBJ2-1; D unresolved. In nucleotides, the CDR3 is TGTGCCAGCAGCCAAACATCGCAGGTTTCCTACAATGAGCAGTTCTTC. Its translation is CASSQTSQVSYNEQFF.